A single sample gave rise to the 24 T cell receptor beta chains below, sequenced in a study of blood T cell repertoires in COVID-19. Assay used: immunoSEQ multiplex PCR; TCRdb lists only in-frame clones, some missing. The data hold tens of thousands of clones, with around 85% observed a single time. The sequenced material came from peripheral blood. Source of these receptors: a human donor in a cohort sampled during active COVID-19.

The CDR3 DNA follows: TGTGCCAGCAGCTCCCCCAACAGGGGCGGTGAGCAGTTCTTC. Its protein is CASSSPNRGGEQFF. The V and J genes are TRBV5-4 and TRBJ2-1, with 7 bases aligning to TRBD1. CDR3 length: 14 amino acids. Looked up from germline, CDR1 is SGHNT and CDR2 is YYREEE (reference sequence). V was clipped by 3 bases and J by 9 bases; unmatched bases: 9.

The chain employs TRBV28 and TRBJ2-7, with 13 positions matching TRBD2. CDR1 is MDHEN and CDR2 is SYDVKM in the germline V gene. The CDR3 contains 14 residues. V shed 6 bases and J 5 bases; nucleotides not matched to a gene: 4. The CDR3 sequence is CASRELAGGDEQYF. CDR3 sequence (DNA): TGTGCCAGCAGAGAACTAGCGGGGGGGGACGAGCAGTACTTC.

This chain uses TRBV5-1 with TRBJ2-1; D is unclear. The CDR3 spans 15 residues. From germline, CDR1 is SGHRS and CDR2 YFSETQ. Trimming took off 2 bases at V and 3 bases at J, with 12 bases between the two ends. This chain's CDR3 is CASSLSVGYYNEQFF. The CDR3 DNA reads TGCGCCAGCAGCTTATCAGTGGGCTACTACAATGAGCAGTTCTTC.

The genes are TRBV5-1 and TRBJ1-2; maybe TRBD1 (5 bases). CDR1 is SGHRS, CDR2 YFSETQ, per germline. The CDR3 is 13 amino acids. V was pared by 0 bases and J by 6 bases, with 9 bases between. The CDR3 loop reads CASSLGQSHGYTF. CDR3 nucleotide sequence: TGCGCCAGCAGCTTGGGACAGAGCCATGGCTACACCTTC.

The rearrangement joins TRBV28 to TRBJ1-1; possible D gene TRBD1, 6 bases. The CDR3 loop spans 14 amino acids. Trimming removed 4 bases from V and 0 bases from J, with 9 bases in between. Germline V CDR1 and CDR2: MDHEN, SYDVKM. The CDR3 nucleotides are TGTGCCAGCAGTTGGGACACACTGAACACTGAAGCTTTCTTT. It yields the protein CASSWDTLNTEAFF.

The chain is built from TRBV6-1 and TRBJ2-7, with 8 nucleotides matching TRBD1. CDR3 length: 14 residues. The J segment lost 5 bases and the V segment lost 0 bases, leaving 3 bases of the junction unmatched. Germline CDR1 is MNHNS and CDR2 is SASEGT. The CDR3 bases are TGTGCCAGCAGTGAAGCAGGACAGGGTAACGAGCAGTACTTC. It encodes CASSEAGQGNEQYF.

V gene TRBV2 combines with J gene TRBJ1-4; D not certain. The CDR3 loop spans 13 amino acids. V was trimmed by 10 bases and J by 7 bases, leaving 16 bases between them. Germline V gene lookup returns CDR1 SNHLY and CDR2 FYNNEI. CDR3 in amino acids: CATQREQLEKLFF. CDR3 nucleotide sequence: TGTGCCACCCAAAGGGAGCAGCTTGAAAAACTGTTTTTT.

This chain joins TRBV5-1 and TRBJ1-2; tentative D call: TRBD1 (5 bases). Germline V gene sequence: CDR1 SGHRS, CDR2 YFSETQ. The CDR3 has 13 residues. V was trimmed by 0 bases and J by 7 bases, leaving 10 bases between them. This CDR3 reads CASSLGAGSGYTF. The CDR3 bases are TGCGCCAGCAGCTTGGGGGCAGGGTCTGGCTACACCTTC. Full variable domain (rest looked up from reference TRBV5-1 and TRBJ1-2): KAGVTQTPRYLIKTRGQQVTLSCSPISGHRSVSWYQQTPGQGLQFLFEYFSETQRNKGNFPGRFSGRQFSNSRSEMNVSTLELGDSALYLCASSLGAGSGYTFGSGTRLTVV.

This clone has just one count. The V gene is TRBV5-5, the J gene TRBJ2-1; perhaps TRBD2 as D (5 bases). This CDR3 region has 15 residues. Trimming cost V 3 bases and J 1 base, with 11 bases left between them. The germline CDR1 and CDR2 sequences are SGHKS and YYEKEE (reference sequence). The CDR3 DNA reads as TGTGCCAGCAGCTGGGAGAGTGAGTCCTACAATGAGCAGTTCTTC. Amino acid sequence: CASSWESESYNEQFF.

Within the sample, this clone is medium-sized. V usage is TRBV24-1 and J usage is TRBJ2-7; D might be TRBD2 (6 bases). Per germline, CDR1 KGHDR and CDR2 SFDVKD. V was trimmed by 2 bases and J by 7 bases, leaving 11 bases between them. This CDR3 has 13 amino acids. The CDR3 reads CATSDYPAGEQYF. Here the CDR3 DNA reads TGTGCCACCAGTGATTATCCTGCGGGGGAGCAGTACTTC.

The J gene is TRBJ2-5, the V gene TRBV4-3, with 11 bases aligning to TRBD1. This CDR3 region has 16 residues. The trim removed 0 bases at V and 5 bases at J, leaving 5 bases unmatched. Germline V lookup: CDR1 LGHNA, CDR2 YSLEER. CDR3 in DNA: TGCGCCAGCAGCCAAGATTTTGGGACAGGGGGGGAGACCCAGTACTTC. Amino acid sequence: CASSQDFGTGGETQYF.

This clone has a single count. The DNA of the CDR3 is TGTGCCAGCAGTGAAGTCGCGGTGGGTCCCGAAAATTCACCCCTCCACTTT. Translation gives CASSEVAVGPENSPLHF. V gene TRBV6-1 combines with J gene TRBJ1-6, with no clear D. Trimming took off 1 base at V and 7 bases at J, with 17 bases between the two ends. CDR1 and CDR2 from the germline V gene are MNHNS and SASEGT. The CDR3 runs to 17 residues.

V is TRBV6-5 and J is TRBJ1-4; 8 bases are a match to TRBD1. Germline-derived CDR1 and CDR2 are MNHEY and SVGAGI. The CDR3 is 14 residues long. The J segment lost 8 bases and the V segment lost 7 bases, leaving 9 bases of the junction unmatched. The CDR3 coding sequence is TGTGCCAGCATCGGGACAGGTAGTAACGAAAAACTGTTTTTT. Translated: CASIGTGSNEKLFF.

CDR3 nucleotides: TGTGCCAGTGGTAGGGCGGGATATGGCTACACCTTC. Its protein is CASGRAGYGYTF. V and J are TRBV27 and TRBJ1-2, with D unclear. V was cut by 9 bases and J by 5 bases, with 13 bases left in between. The CDR3 contains 12 residues. CDR1 and CDR2 from the germline V gene are MNHEY and SMNVEV (reference sequence).

The rearrangement joins TRBV5-1 to TRBJ1-2; TRBD1 is a possible D gene (5 bases). V lost 2 bases to trimming and J lost 7 bases, with 15 bases between them. This CDR3 is 14 amino acids long. Germline lookup yields CDR1 SGHRS and CDR2 YFSETQ. In DNA form, the CDR3 reads TGCGCCAGCAGCTTAGGCAGGGATGGAAGTGGCTACACCTTC. Translated: CASSLGRDGSGYTF.

CDR3 region: CASTLAGAPRGVNEQFF. The CDR3 DNA reads TGTGCCAGCACCCTTGCGGGGGCCCCTAGGGGAGTAAATGAGCAGTTCTTC. The chain joins TRBV27 to TRBJ2-1; weak D call: TRBD2 (7 bases). Trimming cost V 7 bases and J 7 bases, with 26 bases left between them. Germline CDR1 MNHEY, CDR2 SMNVEV (reference sequence). CDR3 length: 17 amino acids.

The chain joins TRBV18 to TRBJ1-5; no reliable D call. Germline V CDR1 and CDR2: KGHSH, LQKENI. V was cut by 3 bases and J by 4 bases, with 7 bases left in between. The CDR3 runs 13 residues. The CDR3: CASSPYNNQPQHF. The CDR3 DNA reads as TGTGCCAGCTCACCTTACAATAATCAGCCCCAGCATTTT. The whole variable domain, remainder taken from reference TRBV18 and TRBJ1-5, is NAGVMQNPRHLVRRRGQEARLRCSPMKGHSHVYWYRQLPEEGLKFMVYLQKENIIDESGMPKERFSAEFPKEGPSILRIQQVVRGDSAAYFCASSPYNNQPQHFGDGTRLSIL.

The rearrangement joins TRBV6-6 to TRBJ1-1; D not resolved. The CDR3 totals 12 residues. The V gene lost 2 bases and the J gene lost 8 bases, with 9 bases spanning the gap. Germline V gives CDR1 MNHNY, CDR2 SVGAGI (reference sequence). The CDR3 here is CASSYGDLEAFF. In nucleotides, the CDR3 is TGTGCCAGCAGTTACGGAGATCTGGAAGCTTTCTTT.

The chain employs TRBV10-3 and TRBJ1-5, with 8 bases identical to TRBD1. The CDR3 covers 13 residues. The J segment lost 6 bases and the V segment lost 10 bases, leaving 8 bases of the junction unmatched. Germline CDR1 reads ENHRY; CDR2 reads SYGVKD. CDR3 in DNA: TGTGCCAGCAAGGACAGGGAGGGTCAGCCCCAGCATTTT. Translation: CASKDREGQPQHF.

This chain connects TRBV7-8 to TRBJ2-5; maybe TRBD2 (5 bases). The CDR3 consists of 13 residues. In germline, CDR1 is SGHVS, CDR2 FQNEAQ. V was shortened by 1 base and J by 7 bases, with 10 bases between the two germline ends. The CDR3 DNA reads TGTGCCAGCAGCTTAGTAGCGATGGGGACCCAGTACTTC. Protein: CASSLVAMGTQYF.

J is TRBJ1-6 and V is TRBV10-3; unclear D gene. V was cut by 2 bases and J by 8 bases, with 13 bases left in between. This CDR3 spans 15 amino acids. Germline CDR1 and CDR2: ENHRY and SYGVKD. The CDR3, as DNA: TGTGCCATCAGTGAGGCGGGAGGGTTGGATTCACCCCTCCACTTT. This gives the protein CAISEAGGLDSPLHF.

The rearrangement links TRBV6-6 to TRBJ1-5; possible D gene TRBD1, 6 bases. Germline V CDR1 and CDR2: MNHNY, SVGAGI (reference sequence). This CDR3 spans 12 amino acids. V was clipped by 5 bases and J by 6 bases, with 8 bases between them. Here the CDR3 DNA reads TGTGCCAGCAGTCGGGACATTCAGCCCCAGCATTTT. Its translation: CASSRDIQPQHF.

The chain combines TRBV7-6 with TRBJ2-3; weak D call: TRBD2 (5 bases). The CDR3 totals 15 residues. Deletions cut 5 bases from V and 0 bases from J, with 12 bases between. CDR1 is SGHVS and CDR2 is FNYEAQ in the germline V gene. DNA of the CDR3: TGTGCCAGCAGCCCCGGACTGCTCAGCACAGATACGCAGTATTTT. Translation gives CASSPGLLSTDTQYF.

V usage is TRBV5-6 and J usage is TRBJ2-5; a possible D gene is TRBD1 (5 bases). Looked up from germline, CDR1 is SGHDT and CDR2 is YYEEEE. The V and J ends lost 0 bases and 5 bases respectively, with 14 bases between them. The CDR3 is 15 amino acids. In nucleotides, the CDR3 is TGTGCCAGCAGCTTGGTCGGACACGCCGGGGAGACCCAGTACTTC. It translates to CASSLVGHAGETQYF.